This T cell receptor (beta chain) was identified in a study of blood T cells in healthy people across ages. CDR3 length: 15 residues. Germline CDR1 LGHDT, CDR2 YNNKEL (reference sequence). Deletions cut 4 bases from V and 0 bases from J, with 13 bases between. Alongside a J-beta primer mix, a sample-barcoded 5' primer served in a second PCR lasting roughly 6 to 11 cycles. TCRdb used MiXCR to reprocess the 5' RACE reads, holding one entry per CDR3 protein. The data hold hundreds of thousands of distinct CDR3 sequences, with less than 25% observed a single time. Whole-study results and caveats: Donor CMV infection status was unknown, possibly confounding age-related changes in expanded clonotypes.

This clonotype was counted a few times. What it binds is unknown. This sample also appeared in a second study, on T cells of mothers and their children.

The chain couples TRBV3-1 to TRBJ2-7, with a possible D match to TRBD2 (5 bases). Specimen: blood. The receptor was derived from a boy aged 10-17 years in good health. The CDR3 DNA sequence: TGTGCCAGCAGCCGCGGACTGGTAAGCTCCTACGAGCAGTACTTC. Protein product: CASSRGLVSSYEQYF.